These T cell receptor beta chains were read from a single sample in a study of T cells in Graves' hyperthyroidism and ophthalmopathy. TCRdb analysed the multiplex PCR reads with MiXCR anew, one entry per CDR3 protein. The sample yields about 340,000 distinct CDR3 sequences, around a sixth seen once. Material for sequencing was blood. The receptor source for this set is a woman aged 50 to 60 with Graves' hyperthyroidism. The CDR3 runs from the conserved cysteine through the conserved F or W. A D gene is named only where the DNA matches it firmly. Clone sizes are given selectively: once, few, many, or a class where the clone is expanded.

d_call,j_call,clone_size,v_call,cdr3_aa,cdr3_nt
TRBD1,TRBJ1-3,NA,TRBV12-3/TRBV12-4,CASSRTGEISGNTIYF,TGTGCCAGCAGTAGGACAGGGGAAATCTCTGGAAACACCATATATTTT
NA,TRBJ1-1,many,TRBV20-1,CSARGQVDTEAFF,TGCAGTGCTAGGGGTCAGGTGGACACTGAAGCTTTCTTT
TRBD2,TRBJ2-7,NA,TRBV18,CASSGTIRVAGGPHEQYF,TGTGCCAGCTCAGGCACGATCCGAGTGGCGGGAGGGCCCCACGAGCAGTACTTC
NA,TRBJ1-1,few,TRBV5-1,CASSALQENTEAFF,TGCGCCAGCAGTGCGCTACAGGAGAACACTGAAGCTTTCTTT
TRBD1,TRBJ2-1,many,TRBV12-3/TRBV12-4,CASSTGQGIHEQFF,TGTGCCAGCAGCACGGGACAGGGGATCCATGAGCAGTTCTTC
NA,TRBJ2-5,few,TRBV18,CASSLRNQETQYF,TGTGCCAGCTCACTCCGAAACCAAGAGACCCAGTACTTC
NA,TRBJ1-2,few,TRBV19,CASKARDETNYGYTF,TGTGCCAGCAAGGCCAGGGATGAGACTAACTATGGCTACACCTTC
NA,TRBJ2-7,few,TRBV20-1,CSARDLRTVYEQYF,TGCAGTGCTAGAGATCTCCGGACAGTCTACGAGCAGTACTTC
NA,TRBJ1-4,NA,TRBV5-1,CASRNGGEDEKLFF,TGCGCCAGCAGGAATGGGGGAGAGGATGAAAAACTGTTTTTT
NA,TRBJ2-7,few,TRBV4-1,CASSQGGDPYEQYF,TGCGCCAGCAGCCAAGGGGGGGACCCCTACGAGCAGTACTTC
NA,TRBJ2-5,few,TRBV20-1,CSARVGTSPRSLRETQYF,TGCAGTGCTAGAGTTGGTACTAGCCCACGATCCCTCCGAGAGACCCAGTACTTC
NA,TRBJ2-1,NA,TRBV5-6,CASSFGVGHNEQFF,TGTGCCAGCAGCTTCGGTGTGGGCCACAATGAGCAGTTCTTC
NA,TRBJ1-1,once,TRBV5-1,CASTPGGGDTEAFF,TGCGCCAGCACCCCGGGTGGGGGGGACACTGAAGCTTTCTTT
TRBD1,TRBJ1-2,many,TRBV30,CAWSVQQGSYTF,TGTGCCTGGAGTGTACAACAGGGGAGCTACACCTTC
NA,TRBJ1-2,many,TRBV30,CAWSVRGRGYTF,TGTGCCTGGAGTGTACGGGGCCGCGGCTACACCTTC
NA,TRBJ1-5,NA,TRBV7-2,CASSSFLNQPQHF,TGTGCCAGCAGCTCCTTTTTAAATCAGCCCCAGCATTTT
NA,TRBJ2-3,NA,TRBV5-1,CASSLEGVFADTQYF,TGCGCCAGCAGCTTGGAGGGAGTGTTTGCAGATACGCAGTATTTT
NA,TRBJ1-1,NA,TRBV11-2,CASSLFGGVTEAFF,TGTGCCAGCAGCTTATTTGGCGGGGTAACCGAAGCTTTCTTT
NA,TRBJ2-2,few,TRBV2,CASSETPPVYRELFF,TGTGCCAGCAGTGAAACCCCCCCGGTTTACCGGGAGCTGTTTTTT
TRBD1,TRBJ2-5,few,TRBV5-4,CASSLPGQGRETQYF,TGTGCCAGCAGCTTACCGGGACAGGGGAGGGAGACCCAGTACTTC
TRBD1,TRBJ1-1,NA,TRBV7-9,CATQQGQGVEAFF,TGTGCCACCCAACAGGGACAGGGTGTTGAAGCTTTCTTT
NA,TRBJ2-1,few,TRBV7-9,CASSLAGLSNEQFF,TGTGCCAGCAGCTTAGCAGGACTCTCAAATGAGCAGTTCTTC
TRBD1,TRBJ1-2,many,TRBV13,CASSLGAGQGFGYTF,TGTGCCAGCAGCTTAGGCGCGGGACAGGGCTTCGGCTACACCTTC
NA,TRBJ1-2,few,TRBV6-1,CASSDTTEDYGYTF,TGTGCCAGCAGTGATACGACAGAGGACTATGGCTACACCTTC